The 32 T cell receptor beta chains below come from one sample, sequenced in a study of blood T cell repertoires in COVID-19. TCRdb's copy holds only in-frame clones and misses some; the assay was immunoSEQ multiplex PCR. The sample consists of 400,000 to 450,000 clones, 70% to 90% of them appearing once. Sequenced: peripheral blood. These receptors all stem from a man younger than 35 with COVID-19, enrolled during active disease.

This sequence joins TRBV5-4 and TRBJ1-3, with a weak D call TRBD1 (6 bases). This CDR3 has 15 residues. V was cut by 4 bases and J by 0 bases, with 11 bases left in between. Germline CDR1 SGHNT, CDR2 YYREEE (reference sequence). The CDR3 sequence is CASSRSGASGNTIYF. CDR3 coding DNA: TGTGCCAGCAGCCGGTCAGGGGCCTCTGGAAACACCATATATTTT.

The chain recombines TRBV12-5 with TRBJ2-7; 10 bases are shared with TRBD1. The trim removed 5 bases at V and 2 bases at J, leaving 6 bases unmatched. The CDR3 totals 15 residues. CDR1 is LGHNT, CDR2 FRNRAP, per germline. The chain's CDR3 is CASGEGTGVTYEQYF. Here the CDR3 DNA reads TGTGCTAGTGGTGAGGGGACAGGGGTAACCTACGAGCAGTACTTC.

The rearrangement uses TRBV5-1 and TRBJ2-1; 7 bases agree with TRBD2. CDR1 and CDR2 (germline): SGHRS, YFSETQ. V gave up 4 bases and J gave up 4 bases; unmatched junction bases: 14. The CDR3 is made up of 17 amino acids. CDR3 sequence reads: CASSASGKAGRYNEQFF. CDR3 DNA: TGCGCCAGCAGCGCTAGCGGTAAAGCGGGGAGATACAATGAGCAGTTCTTC.

The V gene is TRBV7-8, the J gene TRBJ1-2, with D perhaps TRBD1 (5 bases). The CDR3 totals 19 residues. Germline loops: CDR1 SGHVS, CDR2 FQNEAQ. Trimming removed 1 base from V and 3 bases from J, with 24 bases in between. CDR3 DNA sequence: TGTGCCAGCAGCTTAGAGACAGTGGTTGGCGCAGGGAAGGACTATGGCTACACCTTC. This sequence encodes CASSLETVVGAGKDYGYTF.

The sample holds one count of this clone. J is TRBJ1-2 and V is TRBV20-1; D unclear. This CDR3 comprises 13 residues. Germline V gene sequence: CDR1 DFQATT, CDR2 SNEGSKA (reference sequence). The V end was cut by 3 bases, the J end by 4 bases, with 12 bases between. CDR3 DNA sequence: TGCAGTGCTAGTCCCCCATTGAGCTATGGCTACACCTTC. This gives the protein CSASPPLSYGYTF.

Notes on this clone: This CDR3 is also generated by other DNA sequences in the sample. The J gene is TRBJ2-7, the V gene TRBV28; 9 bases are a match to TRBD1. Germline CDR1 and CDR2: MDHEN and SYDVKM. This CDR3 comprises 15 residues. V lost 4 bases and J lost 1; bases outside the gene matches: 5. CDR3 residues: CASSSGGTGSYEQYF. The CDR3 DNA is TGTGCCAGCAGTTCGGGCGGGACAGGGTCCTACGAGCAGTACTTC.

This clone was observed once. The rearrangement links TRBV9 to TRBJ2-1, with D perhaps TRBD1 (6 bases). The CDR3 covers 14 residues. The V gene lost 3 bases and the J gene lost 3 bases, with 10 bases spanning the gap. The germline V gene encodes CDR1 SGDLS and CDR2 YYNGEE. As DNA, the CDR3 is TGTGCCAGCAGCGGAGGGACAAACTACAATGAGCAGTTCTTC. Amino acids: CASSGGTNYNEQFF.

This chain joins TRBV18 and TRBJ1-1; D perhaps matches TRBD1 (5 bases). Germline values: CDR1 KGHSH, CDR2 LQKENI. CDR3 length equals 11 residues. V was clipped by 5 bases and J by 7 bases, with 8 bases between them. CDR3 in DNA: TGTGCCAGCTCAGACGGGGGTGAAGCTTTCTTT. Encoded protein: CASSDGGEAFF.

The rearrangement links TRBV13 to TRBJ2-3; D is ambiguous. V was trimmed by 5 bases and J by 11 bases, leaving 14 bases between them. The CDR3 sequence is 12 residues long. CDR1 PRHDT and CDR2 FYEKMQ come from the germline V gene (reference sequence). The CDR3 reads CASSPQRGLQYF. CDR3 nucleotide sequence: TGTGCCAGCAGCCCGCAGCGTGGTTTGCAGTATTTT.

V gene TRBV14 combines with J gene TRBJ2-1; D is undetermined. Trimming removed 5 bases from V and 4 bases from J, with 18 bases in between. Germline V gene data show CDR1 as SGHDN and CDR2 as FVKESK. This CDR3 region has 16 residues. The CDR3 bases are TGTGCCAGCAGCTCAAAGAATCAAGGCAGGTACAATGAGCAGTTCTTC. Its translation is CASSSKNQGRYNEQFF.

In its sample, this clone was seen a few times. The V and J genes are TRBV6-6 and TRBJ2-1; 8 bases are a match to TRBD1. This CDR3 is built from 16 residues. Trimming removed 5 bases from V and 0 bases from J; junction bases left unmatched: 6. Germline CDR1 and CDR2: MNHNY and SVGAGI (reference sequence). In DNA, the CDR3 is TGTGCCAGCAGTCCGTGGACAGGGAGCTCCTACAATGAGCAGTTCTTC. Encoded protein: CASSPWTGSSYNEQFF.

This clone was counted only a few times. The chain employs TRBV12-5 and TRBJ2-1; 11 bases line up with TRBD2. Germline V CDR1 and CDR2: LGHNT, FRNRAP. The CDR3 is made up of 19 amino acids. J lost 0 bases, V lost 0 bases, and 7 bases had no gene match. CDR3 sequence (DNA): TGTGCTAGTGGTTTGGTACAGGCTAGCGGGGGGATCTCCTACAATGAGCAGTTCTTC. Protein sequence: CASGLVQASGGISYNEQFF.

This chain connects TRBV19 to TRBJ2-2; 15 bases are a match to TRBD2. With 2 bases clipped from V and 5 bases from J, the junction kept 6 bases outside the gene matches. Germline CDR1 is LNHDA and CDR2 is SQIVND (reference sequence). The length of the CDR3 is 18 residues. CDR3 nucleotide sequence: TGTGCCAGTAGTATACCGGGACTAGCGGGGGGACGGACCGGGGAGCTGTTTTTT. This codes for CASSIPGLAGGRTGELFF.

The rearrangement uses TRBV5-1 and TRBJ2-3; 7 nucleotides match TRBD1. The CDR3 totals 14 residues. V shed 3 bases, J shed 2 bases, and the junction held 3 bases outside the gene matches. Per the germline V gene, CDR1 is SGHRS and CDR2 is YFSETQ. The CDR3 coding sequence is TGCGCCAGCAGCTGGGGACAGAACACAGATACGCAGTATTTT. Its protein is CASSWGQNTDTQYF.

This clone has a single count. The V call is TRBV29-1, the J call TRBJ1-2; D gene unclear. There are 14 residues in the CDR3. CDR1 and CDR2 (germline): SQVTM, ANQGSEA. Trimming removed 4 bases from V and 2 bases from J, with 14 bases in between. CDR3 sequence reads: CSVGWQKTNYGYTF. The CDR3, as DNA: TGCAGCGTTGGGTGGCAGAAAACGAACTATGGCTACACCTTC.

V gene TRBV6-6 combines with J gene TRBJ1-1; no definite D call. This CDR3 is 14 amino acids long. The ends were cut back, 6 bases at V and 1 base at J, with 12 bases in the middle. CDR1 and CDR2 from the germline V gene are MNHNY and SVGAGI (reference sequence). The CDR3 is CASSGSGANTEAFF. CDR3 coding DNA: TGTGCCAGCAGCGGTTCGGGAGCGAACACTGAAGCTTTCTTT.

The chain carries TRBV19 and TRBJ1-1; D unclear. CDR3 length equals 15 residues. In germline, CDR1 is LNHDA, CDR2 SQIVND (reference sequence). The V end was cut by 5 bases, the J end by 7 bases, with 20 bases between. The CDR3 nucleotides are TGTGCCAGTAGTGAACTCAAGACGGGAGTAGGTGAAGCTTTCTTT. Translating gives CASSELKTGVGEAFF.

The CDR3 sequence is CASSKPGTSGNEQFF. For the CDR3, the DNA is TGTGCCAGCAGCAAACCCGGGACTAGCGGCAATGAGCAGTTCTTC. V usage is TRBV3-1 (or the pseudogene TRBV3-2) and J usage is TRBJ2-1, with 11 positions matching TRBD2. V dropped 5 bases and J dropped 6; count of bases not matched to a gene: 6. Germline V gives CDR1 LGHDT, CDR2 YNNKEL (reference sequence). There are 15 residues in the CDR3.

This chain uses TRBV24-1 with TRBJ2-5, with a possible D match to TRBD1 (6 bases). V gave up 6 bases and J gave up 2 bases, with 9 bases separating them. Germline V gene sequence: CDR1 KGHDR, CDR2 SFDVKD. CDR3 length: 13 amino acids. The CDR3 bases are TGTGCCACCAGTAGGGACATACAAGAGACCCAGTACTTC. Its translation: CATSRDIQETQYF.

A remark on this clone: The sample has other DNA sequences that encode this CDR3 too. This chain connects TRBV19 to TRBJ1-3; 9 nucleotides line up with TRBD1. V lost 1 base, J lost 4 bases, and 2 bases stayed unmatched. The germline gives CDR1 LNHDA, CDR2 SQIVND (reference sequence). The CDR3 covers 15 residues. The CDR3 nucleotides are TGTGCCAGTAGTATAGGCGGGACAGGGGGAAACACCATATATTTT. Translating it yields CASSIGGTGGNTIYF.

The chain carries TRBV6-1 and TRBJ1-6; TRBD1 agrees at 7 bases. V trimming: 6 bases; J trimming: 7 bases; junction bases outside the gene matches: 6. The CDR3 runs to 14 residues. Germline-derived CDR1 and CDR2 are MNHNS and SASEGT. The CDR3 nucleotides are TGTGCCAGCAGGAAAACAGGGGAAAATTCACCCCTCCACTTT. Its protein is CASRKTGENSPLHF.

This chain joins TRBV6-5 and TRBJ1-2; TRBD1 agrees at 8 bases. The CDR3 has 16 residues. Germline lookup yields CDR1 MNHEY and CDR2 SVGAGI. The junction had 10 bases not matched to a gene; V was cut back by 4 bases and J by 3 bases. The CDR3 region has the DNA TGTGCCAGCAGTTCTCCATCAGGGGGCACCTACTATGGCTACACCTTC. Translation: CASSSPSGGTYYGYTF.

The CDR3 DNA follows: TGCGCCAGCAGCTTCCAGGGGGAGAGCTCCTACAATGAGCAGTTCTTC. This codes for CASSFQGESSYNEQFF. The chain has TRBV5-1 and TRBJ2-1; the match to TRBD1 covers 7 bases. V shed 2 bases, J shed 0 bases, and the junction held 5 bases outside the gene matches. CDR1 and CDR2 (germline): SGHRS, YFSETQ. This CDR3 has 16 amino acids. The full variable domain, in which reference TRBV5-1 and TRBJ2-1 provide the parts outside the CDR3, is KAGVTQTPRYLIKTRGQQVTLSCSPISGHRSVSWYQQTPGQGLQFLFEYFSETQRNKGNFPGRFSGRQFSNSRSEMNVSTLELGDSALYLCASSFQGESSYNEQFFGPGTRLTVL.

V gene TRBV3-1 (or the pseudogene TRBV3-2) combines with J gene TRBJ2-4, with D tentatively TRBD1 (5 bases). V was clipped by 1 base and J by 6 bases, with 13 bases between them. The length of the CDR3 is 15 residues. Germline V gene sequence: CDR1 LGHDT, CDR2 YNNKEL (reference sequence). The CDR3 is CASSQVGAWGNIQYF. The CDR3 DNA follows: TGTGCCAGCAGCCAAGTAGGGGCCTGGGGAAACATTCAGTACTTC.

The chain couples TRBV18 to TRBJ2-4; TRBD2 might be the D (6 bases). The CDR3 consists of 16 residues. Germline CDR1 and CDR2: KGHSH and LQKENI. With 3 bases removed from V and 0 bases from J, the gap between germline ends came to 12 bases. CDR3 protein: CASSPLAGIAKNIQYF. CDR3 DNA sequence: TGTGCCAGCTCACCCCTCGCGGGGATAGCCAAAAACATTCAGTACTTC.

The chain employs TRBV4-1 and TRBJ1-6; 8 bases fit TRBD1. The V gene end was trimmed by 1 base and the J gene end by 5 bases; junction bases not matched to a gene: 10. Looked up from germline, CDR1 is MGHRA and CDR2 is YSYEKL. This CDR3 comprises 18 residues. The CDR3 DNA reads as TGCGCCAGCAGCCAAGTCATGGTCAGGGGGCATGATAATTCACCCCTCCACTTT. It is translated as CASSQVMVRGHDNSPLHF.

The gene calls are TRBV2 and TRBJ2-5, with 7 bases fitting TRBD2. Germline CDR1 and CDR2: SNHLY and FYNNEI. The V gene end was trimmed by 2 bases and the J gene end by 4 bases; junction bases not matched to a gene: 7. This CDR3 is built from 15 residues. Here the CDR3 reads CASSEWGGFGETQYF. The CDR3, as DNA: TGTGCCAGCAGTGAATGGGGAGGGTTTGGAGAGACCCAGTACTTC.

The chain links TRBV6-1 to TRBJ1-5; tentatively, D is TRBD1 (5 bases). With 0 bases removed from V and 3 bases from J, the gap between germline ends came to 12 bases. This CDR3 contains 16 residues. Germline-derived CDR1 and CDR2 are MNHNS and SASEGT. In DNA form, the CDR3 reads TGTGCCAGCAGTGAAGCGAGACAGAGACTCAATCAGCCCCAGCATTTT. It is translated as CASSEARQRLNQPQHF.

This chain uses TRBV13 with TRBJ2-5, with TRBD2 as a possible D gene (6 bases). The V end was cut by 1 base, the J end by 3 bases, with 6 bases between. The CDR3 consists of 13 residues. Looked up from germline, CDR1 is PRHDT and CDR2 is FYEKMQ (reference sequence). The CDR3 here is CASSLVAEETQYF. DNA for the CDR3: TGTGCCAGCAGCTTAGTAGCGGAAGAGACCCAGTACTTC.

The genes are TRBV21-1 and TRBJ2-1; the table's D call, TRBD2, was not checked against the DNA. TRBV21-1 is an annotated pseudogene. The CDR3 has 15 residues. The CDR3, as DNA: TGTGCCAGCAGCAAAGTGGGGAGCTCCTACAATGAGCAGTTCTTC. Its protein is CASSKVGSSYNEQFF.

The rearrangement uses TRBV6-2 or TRBV6-3 and TRBJ2-1, with TRBD1 matching 8 bases. V gave up 5 bases and J gave up 6 bases; unmatched junction bases: 9. Germline-derived CDR1 and CDR2 are MNHEY and SVGEGT. CDR3 length equals 15 residues. The DNA for the CDR3 is TGTGCCAGCAGTCTAGACAGGGGTTATTTCAATGAGCAGTTCTTC. Residues: CASSLDRGYFNEQFF.

This clone was recorded only once. The rearrangement uses TRBV7-2 and TRBJ2-1, with 9 bases that match TRBD2. With V trimmed by 3 bases and J by 4 bases, 7 bases remained unmatched. The CDR3 totals 16 residues. Germline values: CDR1 SGHTA, CDR2 FQGNSA. CDR3 region: CASSLASGVGYNEQFF. For the CDR3, the DNA is TGTGCCAGCAGCTTGGCTAGCGGGGTTGGATACAATGAGCAGTTCTTC.